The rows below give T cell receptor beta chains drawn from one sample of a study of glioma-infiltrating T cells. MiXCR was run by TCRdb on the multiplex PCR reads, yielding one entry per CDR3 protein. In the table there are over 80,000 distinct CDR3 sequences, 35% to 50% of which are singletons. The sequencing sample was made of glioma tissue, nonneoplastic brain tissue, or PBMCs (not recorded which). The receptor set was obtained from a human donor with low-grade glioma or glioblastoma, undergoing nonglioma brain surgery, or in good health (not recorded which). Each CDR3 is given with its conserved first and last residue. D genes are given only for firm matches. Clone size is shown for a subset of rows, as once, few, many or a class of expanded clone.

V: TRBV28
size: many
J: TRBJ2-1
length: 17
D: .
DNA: TGTGCCAGCAGTTTACTAGGGACCCGCGCTAACTACAATGAGCAGTTCTTC
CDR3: CASSLLGTRANYNEQFF

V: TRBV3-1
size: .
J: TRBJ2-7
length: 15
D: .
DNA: TGTGCCAGCACTTCGGTCCTGGACAGTCCCTACAAGCAGTACTTC
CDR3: CASTSVLDSPYKQYF

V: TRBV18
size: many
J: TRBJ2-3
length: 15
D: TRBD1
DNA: TGTGCCAGCTCGCGAGGGGACAGGGCAACAGATACGCAGTATTTT
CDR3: CASSRGDRATDTQYF

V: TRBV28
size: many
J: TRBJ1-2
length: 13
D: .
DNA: TGTGCCAGCAGTACCGAGACTCTAGATGGCTACACCTTC
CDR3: CASSTETLDGYTF

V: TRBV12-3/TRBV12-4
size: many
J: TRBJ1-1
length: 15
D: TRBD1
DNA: TGTGCCAGCAGTTTAAAAGACAGGGGGATGGTTGAAGCTTTCTTT
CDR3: CASSLKDRGMVEAFF

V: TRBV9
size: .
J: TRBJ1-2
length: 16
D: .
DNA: TGTGCCAGCAGCCTGGACAGATCTTCCCCATACTATGGCTACACCTTC
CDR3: CASSLDRSSPYYGYTF

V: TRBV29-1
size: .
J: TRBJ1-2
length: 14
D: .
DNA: TGCAGCGTCCCCCGGGGGCCGAGGACGGCTGGCTACACCTTC
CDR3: CSVPRGPRTAGYTF

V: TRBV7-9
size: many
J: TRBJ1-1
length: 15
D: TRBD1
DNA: TGTGCCAGCAGCCCTAGGGGGACAGAGAACACTGAAGCTTTCTTT
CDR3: CASSPRGTENTEAFF

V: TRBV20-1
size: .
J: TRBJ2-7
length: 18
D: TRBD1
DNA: TGCAGTACTAGAAGCAGAACCAAACAGGGGGTTTTCGCCTACGAGCAGTACTTC
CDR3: CSTRSRTKQGVFAYEQYF

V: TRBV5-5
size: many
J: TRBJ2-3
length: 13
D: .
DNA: TGTGCCAGCAGCAGGACAGTGACAGATACGCAGTATTTT
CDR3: CASSRTVTDTQYF

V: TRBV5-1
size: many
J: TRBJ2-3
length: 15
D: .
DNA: TGCGCCAGCAGCTTGGCTGTCCTCGAGGCGGATACGCAGTATTTT
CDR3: CASSLAVLEADTQYF

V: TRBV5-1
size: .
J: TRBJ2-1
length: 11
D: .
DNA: TGCGCCAGCAGCTTGTCAAGTGAGGAGTTCTTC
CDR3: CASSLSSEEFF

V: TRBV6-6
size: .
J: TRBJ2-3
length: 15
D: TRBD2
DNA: TGTGCTAGCAGGTTCCAGCGGGGTAGCACAGATACGCAGTATTTT
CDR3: CASRFQRGSTDTQYF

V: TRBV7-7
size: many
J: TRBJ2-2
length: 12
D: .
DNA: TGTGCCAGCAGCTCAGGGACCGGGGAGCTGTTTTTT
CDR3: CASSSGTGELFF

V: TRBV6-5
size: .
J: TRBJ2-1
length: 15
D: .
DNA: TGTGCCAGCGGTTCCTCGGGGAATTCCTACAATGAGCAGTTCTTC
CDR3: CASGSSGNSYNEQFF

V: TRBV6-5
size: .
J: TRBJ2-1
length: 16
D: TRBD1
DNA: TGTGCCAGCAGTTACTCCCCGGGACAGGGAAACAATGAGCAGTTCTTC
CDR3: CASSYSPGQGNNEQFF

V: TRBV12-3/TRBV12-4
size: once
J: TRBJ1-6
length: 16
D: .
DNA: TGTGCCAGCAGTTTATTATCGGCTGAGGGGAATCAGCCCCTCCACTTT
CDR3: CASSLLSAEGNQPLHF

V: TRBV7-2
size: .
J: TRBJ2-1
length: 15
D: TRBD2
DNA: TGTGCCAGCAGCTTAGGGGGTCTAGCGGACAATGAGCAGTTCTTC
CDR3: CASSLGGLADNEQFF

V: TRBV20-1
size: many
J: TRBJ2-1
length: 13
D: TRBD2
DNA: TGCAGTGCTTCTAGCGGTTTATACAATGAGCAGTTCTTC
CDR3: CSASSGLYNEQFF

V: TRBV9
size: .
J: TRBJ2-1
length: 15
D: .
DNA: TGTGCCAGCAGCGTGGAGACAGGACGGGATGTTGAGCAGTTCTTC
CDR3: CASSVETGRDVEQFF

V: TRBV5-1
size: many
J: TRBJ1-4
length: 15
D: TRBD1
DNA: TGCGCCAGCAGCTTGGGGGACAGGGCGGATGAAAAACTGTTTTTT
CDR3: CASSLGDRADEKLFF

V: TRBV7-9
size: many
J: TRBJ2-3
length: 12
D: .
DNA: TGTGCCAGCAGCCCGTTTACAGATACGCAGTATTTT
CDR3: CASSPFTDTQYF

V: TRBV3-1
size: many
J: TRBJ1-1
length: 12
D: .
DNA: TGTGCCAGCAGCCAGACCCCCGCTGAAGCTTTCTTT
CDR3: CASSQTPAEAFF

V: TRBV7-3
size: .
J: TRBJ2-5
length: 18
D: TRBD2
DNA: TGTGCCAGCAGCCCGAAACTGAGACTAGCGGGAGGCCAAGAGACCCAGTACTTC
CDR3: CASSPKLRLAGGQETQYF

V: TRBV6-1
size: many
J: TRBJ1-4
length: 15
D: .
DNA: TGTGCCAGCAGTCGGAACGGGGGAGCTAATGAAAAACTGTTTTTT
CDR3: CASSRNGGANEKLFF

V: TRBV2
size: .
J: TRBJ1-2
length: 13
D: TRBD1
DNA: TGTGCCAGCAGTGCCACAGGGGCGGAGGGCTACACCTTC
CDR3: CASSATGAEGYTF

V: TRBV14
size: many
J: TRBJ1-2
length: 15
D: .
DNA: TGTGCCAGCAGCCCATTCGCCACAATCCTTCAAAGCTACACCTTC
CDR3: CASSPFATILQSYTF

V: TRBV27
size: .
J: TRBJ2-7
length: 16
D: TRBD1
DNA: TGTGCCAGCAGTTTCGACAGGGCAGGACAGGGCCACGAGCAGTACTTC
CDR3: CASSFDRAGQGHEQYF

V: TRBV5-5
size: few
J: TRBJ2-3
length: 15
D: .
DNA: TGTGCCAGCAGCTCCTGGCGGGTTAGGGCAGATACGCAGTATTTT
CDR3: CASSSWRVRADTQYF

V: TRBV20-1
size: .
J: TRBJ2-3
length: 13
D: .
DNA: TGCAATGCTAGAGATAAAGGGACTGATACGCAGTATTTT
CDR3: CNARDKGTDTQYF

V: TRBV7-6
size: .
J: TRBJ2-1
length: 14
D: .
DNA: TGTGCTACCACCCCTAGGGCGGGATACAATGAGCAGTTCTTC
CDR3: CATTPRAGYNEQFF

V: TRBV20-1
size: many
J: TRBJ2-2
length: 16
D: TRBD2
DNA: TGCAGTGCTAGTCTGGAGCGGGGGGGCTACACCGGGGAGCTGTTTTTT
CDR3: CSASLERGGYTGELFF

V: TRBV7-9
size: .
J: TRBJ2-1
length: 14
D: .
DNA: TGTGCCAGCAGCTGCCAGGTCTCTAACAATGAGCAGTTCTTC
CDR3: CASSCQVSNNEQFF

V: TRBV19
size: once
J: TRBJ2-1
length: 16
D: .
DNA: TGTGCCAGTAGTGCCAGCACAAGACAGGCTCACAATGAGCAGTTCTTC
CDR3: CASSASTRQAHNEQFF

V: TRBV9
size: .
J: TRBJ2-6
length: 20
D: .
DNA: TGTGCCAGCAGCTTACTTAGCAGGGTCCTCTTCCTATCTGGGGCCAACGTCCTGACTTTC
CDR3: CASSLLSRVLFLSGANVLTF

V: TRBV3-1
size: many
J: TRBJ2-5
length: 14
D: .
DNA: TGTGCCAGCAGCCAAGAATACGGGAGACAGACCCAGTACTTC
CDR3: CASSQEYGRQTQYF

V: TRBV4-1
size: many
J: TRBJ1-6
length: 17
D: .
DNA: TGCGCCAGCAGCCAAGGCTTCGGGGCTAGCTATAATTCACCCCTCCACTTT
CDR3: CASSQGFGASYNSPLHF

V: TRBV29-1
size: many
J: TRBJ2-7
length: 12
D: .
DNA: TGCAGCGTTGGGGAGTACCTCTACGAGCAGTACTTC
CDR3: CSVGEYLYEQYF

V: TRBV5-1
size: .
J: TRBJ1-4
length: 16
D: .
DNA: TGCGCCAGCAGCTTAAGGAATGGGGGCGCCGATGAAAAACTGTTTTTT
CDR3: CASSLRNGGADEKLFF

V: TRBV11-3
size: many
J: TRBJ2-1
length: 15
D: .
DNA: TGTGCCAGCAGCTTAGAGATTAGCGGTAGCAATGAGCAGTTCTTC
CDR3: CASSLEISGSNEQFF